The 30 T cell receptor beta chains in this list originate from one sample, sequenced in a study of T cells in Graves' hyperthyroidism and ophthalmopathy. Amplification yielded TCR beta CDR3 regions, with RNA transcripts as the source. RT-PCR in the first round (using the HTBI primer set) targeted the TCR CDR3. From the multiplex PCR reads, TCRdb called clonotypes with MiXCR, one entry per CDR3 protein. The sample consists of under 800,000 distinct CDR3 sequences, 12% to 15% of them appearing once. Material: blood. The origin of the receptors is a woman aged 18-30 years with Graves' hyperthyroidism.

The V gene is TRBV20-1, the J gene TRBJ2-1; D may be TRBD2 (6 bases). The germline CDR1 and CDR2 sequences are DFQATT and SNEGSKA (reference sequence). The CDR3 is 16 residues long. Trimming removed 3 bases at V and 1 base at J, with 16 bases between. DNA of the CDR3: TGCAGTGCTAGTGAAGAGAGCGGGCTATCCTACAATGAGCAGTTCTTC. Amino acids: CSASEESGLSYNEQFF.

This clonotype was counted ten times or more. V and J are TRBV13 and TRBJ1-1, with 8 bases fitting TRBD1. Germline loops: CDR1 PRHDT, CDR2 FYEKMQ (reference sequence). The CDR3 extends over 15 amino acids. Unmatched junction bases numbered 5, after V lost 4 bases and J lost 1 base. The CDR3: CASSWTGTGNTEAFF. In DNA form, the CDR3 reads TGTGCCAGCAGCTGGACAGGGACGGGGAACACTGAAGCTTTCTTT.

This clonotype was observed a few times. The gene calls are TRBV6-5 and TRBJ2-1, with TRBD2 matching 14 bases. Germline trimming cut 4 bases from V and 8 bases from J; bases unmatched to any gene: 10. Germline lookup yields CDR1 MNHEY and CDR2 SVGAGI. This CDR3 region has 17 residues. The chain's CDR3 is CASSSNGLAGGGHEQFF. CDR3 in DNA: TGTGCCAGCAGTTCAAACGGACTAGCGGGAGGCGGGCATGAGCAGTTCTTC.

This clonotype was observed a few times. J is TRBJ1-5 and V is TRBV20-1; 7 bases map to TRBD1. The CDR3 is made up of 16 amino acids. V dropped 3 bases and J dropped 7; count of bases not matched to a gene: 15. Germline values: CDR1 DFQATT, CDR2 SNEGSKA (reference sequence). CDR3 region: CSARGREGGSGQPQHF. The DNA for the CDR3 is TGCAGTGCTAGGGGTAGAGAAGGGGGCTCGGGACAGCCCCAGCATTTT.

As concerns this clonotype: It may be a read error: a sequence one base away is much more abundant. The chain employs TRBV18 and TRBJ2-2; TRBD1 aligns across 7 bases. This CDR3 is 14 amino acids long. Germline-derived CDR1 and CDR2 are KGHSH and LQKENI. The CDR3 reads CASSQDRATGELSF. The CDR3, as DNA: TGTGCCAGCTCACAAGACAGGGCGACCGGGGAGCTGTCTTTT.

This clonotype was seen repeatedly, ten times or more. CDR3 in amino acids: CASSPDAGNGTDTQYF. The CDR3 coding sequence is TGTGCCAGCTCGCCGGATGCAGGGAATGGCACAGATACGCAGTATTTT. This chain uses TRBV18 with TRBJ2-3; D is perhaps TRBD1 (5 bases). Trimming stripped 6 bases from V and 1 base from J, with 17 bases between. This CDR3 has 16 amino acids. Germline V CDR1 and CDR2: KGHSH, LQKENI. Looking up the rest from reference TRBV18 and TRBJ2-3 gives the full variable domain: NAGVMQNPRHLVRRRGQEARLRCSPMKGHSHVYWYRQLPEEGLKFMVYLQKENIIDESGMPKERFSAEFPKEGPSILRIQQVVRGDSAAYFCASSPDAGNGTDTQYFGPGTRLTVL.

This clonotype has at least ten counts. The chain has TRBV2 and TRBJ1-2; 11 nucleotides match TRBD1. The ends lost 0 bases at V and 8 bases at J; junction bases unmatched: 8. Germline V gene lookup returns CDR1 SNHLY and CDR2 FYNNEI. CDR3 length: 16 amino acids. CDR3 nucleotides: TGTGCCAGCAGTGAAGCCCCCCTAGGACAGGGGGCCGGCTACACCTTC. Amino acids: CASSEAPLGQGAGYTF.

The chain joins TRBV19 to TRBJ2-6; D not certain. Germline assignment: CDR1 LNHDA and CDR2 SQIVND (reference sequence). V lost 3 bases and J 2 bases, leaving 2 bases between the germline ends. This CDR3 spans 13 amino acids. The CDR3 DNA sequence: TGTGCCAGTAGTATCGCTGGGGCCAACGTCCTGACTTTC. This codes for CASSIAGANVLTF.

A remark on this clonotype: Relative to the germline gene, one junction end is altered; a read error may explain this. The chain combines TRBV9 with TRBJ2-1; 12 bases line up with TRBD2. CDR3 length: 16 residues. The germline V gene has CDR1 SGDLS and CDR2 YYNGEE. The CDR3 loop is CASSVTTSGSFNEQFF. As DNA, the CDR3 is TGTGCCAGCAGCGTCACGACTAGCGGGAGTTTCAATGAGCAATTCTTC.

Many counts were recorded for this clonotype. The chain carries TRBV7-8 and TRBJ2-3; 13 nucleotides align to TRBD2. The CDR3 sequence is 20 residues long. The germline V gene has CDR1 SGHVS and CDR2 FQNEAQ. The V segment lost 4 bases and the J segment 6 bases; nucleotides outside the gene matches: 19. CDR3 in DNA: TGTGCCAGCAGCTCCCGTTCGCCTACTAGCGGGAGGGCCACCAGGGATACGCAGTATTTT. Its translation is CASSSRSPTSGRATRDTQYF.

This clonotype has at least ten counts. The chain links TRBV19 to TRBJ1-1, with D perhaps matching TRBD1 (5 bases). CDR1 is LNHDA and CDR2 is SQIVND in the germline V gene (reference sequence). Trimming stripped 5 bases from V and 1 base from J, with 11 bases between. This CDR3 spans 14 amino acids. The CDR3 DNA reads as TGTGCCAGTAGTGGGAGACAGTCGAACACTGAAGCTTTCTTT. As protein: CASSGRQSNTEAFF. The full variable domain, rest sourced from reference TRBV19 and TRBJ1-1, is DGGITQSPKYLFRKEGQNVTLSCEQNLNHDAMYWYRQDPGQGLRLIYYSQIVNDFQKGDIAEGYSVSREKKESFPLTVTSAQKNPTAFYLCASSGRQSNTEAFFGQGTRLTVV.

This clonotype occurred many times. The chain links TRBV24-1 to TRBJ2-1, with D perhaps assigned TRBD1 or TRBD2 (5 bases each). The CDR3 runs to 16 residues. The germline V and J ends were trimmed by 6 bases and 0 bases, with 14 bases remaining between them. Germline loops: CDR1 KGHDR, CDR2 SFDVKD. In DNA, the CDR3 is TGTGCCACCAGTCAGGGAGCGGCGTACTCCTACAATGAGCAGTTCTTC. Its translation is CATSQGAAYSYNEQFF.

The gene calls are TRBV9 and TRBJ1-2; D is perhaps TRBD1 (5 bases). The V gene's germline CDR1 is SGDLS and CDR2 YYNGEE. Trimming stripped 5 bases from V and 5 bases from J, with 22 bases between. The CDR3 covers 16 residues. The CDR3 loop is CASRAHLAGTQYGYTF. The CDR3 region has the DNA TGTGCCAGCAGAGCCCACCTAGCCGGGACCCAATATGGCTACACCTTC. The whole variable domain, filled in from reference TRBV9 and TRBJ1-2, reads DSGVTQTPKHLITATGQRVTLRCSPRSGDLSVYWYQQSLDQGLQFLIQYYNGEERAKGNILERFSAQQFPDLHSELNLSSLELGDSALYFCASRAHLAGTQYGYTFGSGTRLTVV.

Concerning this clonotype: This may stem from a read error, because a much larger clone lies one nucleotide away. The chain uses TRBV29-1 and TRBJ2-7, with D unclear. Germline V lookup: CDR1 SQVTM, CDR2 ANQGSEA. The length of the CDR3 is 12 residues. CDR3 region: CGVLNRTYEQYF. The DNA for the CDR3 is TGCGGCGTTTTGAACAGAACCTACGAGCAGTACTTC.

This clonotype has just a few counts. This chain uses TRBV6-5 with TRBJ1-5; D may be TRBD1 (6 bases). The CDR3 runs to 15 residues. CDR1 is MNHEY and CDR2 is SVGAGI in the germline V gene. V was clipped by 2 bases and J by 0 bases, with 8 bases between them. The CDR3 DNA reads as TGTGCCAGCAGTTACGGACAGTATAGCAATCAGCCCCAGCATTTT. Encoded protein: CASSYGQYSNQPQHF.

This clonotype was seen a handful of times. V gene TRBV6-1 combines with J gene TRBJ1-1; 10 bases line up with TRBD1. The CDR3 runs 15 residues. Germline CDR1 MNHNS, CDR2 SASEGT. Unmatched junction bases numbered 9, after V lost 5 bases and J lost 6 bases. The CDR3 DNA reads TGTGCCAGCAGTAGTTTAAGGGACAGGGGAGCTGAAGCTTTCTTT. This gives the protein CASSSLRDRGAEAFF.

This clonotype was seen at least ten times. The chain carries TRBV28 and TRBJ2-5; 8 bases line up with TRBD1. This CDR3 comprises 17 residues. J was trimmed by 4 bases and V by 2 bases; bases with no gene match: 12. Germline V gene sequence: CDR1 MDHEN, CDR2 SYDVKM. The CDR3 DNA reads TGTGCCAGCAGTTTAGGTTTGGGACAGGAGCGGCGAGAGACCCAGTACTTC. This translates into CASSLGLGQERRETQYF.

At least ten counts were recorded for this clonotype. The chain joins TRBV6-1 to TRBJ2-7, with 9 nucleotides matching TRBD2. Germline V CDR1 and CDR2: MNHNS, SASEGT. The ends lost 0 bases at V and 2 bases at J; junction bases unmatched: 2. There are 15 residues in the CDR3. The CDR3 DNA sequence: TGTGCCAGCAGTGAAGCGGCTAGCGGGGCCTACGAGCAGTACTTC. It yields the protein CASSEAASGAYEQYF.

This sequence joins TRBV4-1 and TRBJ2-5, with D maybe TRBD2 (6 bases). Germline lookup yields CDR1 MGHRA and CDR2 YSYEKL. The length of the CDR3 is 18 residues. The V gene lost 3 bases and the J gene lost 3 bases, with 23 bases spanning the gap. CDR3 nucleotide sequence: TGCGCCAGCAGCCAGGTTACAGCGGGCGTCAGCAACAAAGAGACCCAGTACTTC. Residues: CASSQVTAGVSNKETQYF.

This clonotype was seen more than once but under ten times. The rearrangement uses TRBV9 and TRBJ2-2, with D possibly being TRBD1 (6 bases). Germline CDR1 is SGDLS and CDR2 is YYNGEE. The V and J ends lost 0 bases and 5 bases respectively, with 14 bases between them. This CDR3 is built from 16 residues. The CDR3 loop reads CASSVGSQQGTGELFF. The DNA of the CDR3 is TGTGCCAGCAGCGTAGGGTCCCAACAGGGAACCGGGGAGCTGTTTTTT.

This sequence joins TRBV6-1 and TRBJ1-3; no definite D call. The CDR3 is made up of 16 amino acids. The V end lost 5 bases, the J end lost 0 bases, and 14 bases lay between the germline ends. Germline V gene data show CDR1 as MNHNS and CDR2 as SASEGT. The CDR3 nucleotides are TGTGCCAGCAGTCCTTCGGCAGGCAACTCTGGAAACACCATATATTTT. It translates to CASSPSAGNSGNTIYF.

As regards this clonotype: This may be a read error, as it is one base from a much larger clone. This chain uses TRBV7-3 with TRBJ2-1, with D possibly matching TRBD2 (6 bases). The CDR3 has 13 amino acids. Germline lookup yields CDR1 SGHTA and CDR2 FQGTGA. The CDR3 here is CTSSLGLHNEQFF. DNA of the CDR3: TGTACCAGCAGCTTGGGACTCCACAATGAGCAGTTCTTC.

The gene calls are TRBV3-1 and TRBJ2-1; TRBD2 might be the D (6 bases). Trimming removed 5 bases at V and 0 bases at J, with 14 bases between. CDR3 length: 16 residues. Germline CDR1 reads LGHDT; CDR2 reads YNNKEL (reference sequence). This CDR3 reads CASSSQGGISYNEQFF. DNA for the CDR3: TGTGCCAGCAGCTCCCAGGGCGGGATCTCCTACAATGAGCAGTTCTTC.

This rearrangement joins TRBV7-9 to TRBJ2-7; D not resolved. From germline, CDR1 is SEHNR and CDR2 FQNEAQ (reference sequence). The CDR3 length is 13 residues. Deletions cut 4 bases from V and 0 bases from J, with 7 bases between. DNA of the CDR3: TGTGCCAGCAGCTCGTTTGCCTCCTACGAGCAGTACTTC. It yields the protein CASSSFASYEQYF. The complete variable domain, with remaining parts taken from reference TRBV7-9 and TRBJ2-7, reads DTGVSQNPRHKITKRGQNVTFRCDPISEHNRLYWYRQTLGQGPEFLTYFQNEAQLEKSRLLSDRFSAERPKGSFSTLEIQRTEQGDSAMYLCASSSFASYEQYFGPGTRLTVT.

This clonotype has a count of ten or more. The chain recombines TRBV27 with TRBJ1-1, with a weak D call TRBD1 (5 bases). The CDR3 length is 13 residues. Germline lookup yields CDR1 MNHEY and CDR2 SMNVEV (reference sequence). V shed 6 bases and J shed 3 bases, with 11 bases lying between them. The chain's CDR3 is CASSQSRDTEAFF. The CDR3 bases are TGTGCCAGCAGCCAATCCAGGGACACTGAAGCTTTCTTT.

Only a few counts were recorded for this clonotype. This chain links TRBV13 with TRBJ2-7; 7 nucleotides agree with TRBD2. This CDR3 is built from 14 residues. V trimming: 5 bases; J trimming: 3 bases; junction bases outside the gene matches: 7. The germline gives CDR1 PRHDT, CDR2 FYEKMQ (reference sequence). DNA for the CDR3: TGTGCCAGCAGCCCAAGGTCTAGCGGCTACGAGCAGTACTTC. Amino acid sequence: CASSPRSSGYEQYF.

This clonotype was counted ten times or more. This chain links TRBV27 with TRBJ1-1; no firm D call. CDR1 is MNHEY and CDR2 is SMNVEV in the germline V gene (reference sequence). The CDR3 has 14 amino acids. Trimming removed 6 bases at V and 0 bases at J, with 11 bases between. The CDR3, as DNA: TGTGCCAGCAGCTCATCCCGGCTGAACACTGAAGCTTTCTTT. Residues: CASSSSRLNTEAFF.

This clonotype was picked up many times. The rearrangement links TRBV12-3 or TRBV12-4 to TRBJ1-5; tentatively, D is TRBD1 (5 bases). V was trimmed by 5 bases and J by 2 bases, leaving 10 bases between them. The CDR3 runs 14 residues. The CDR3 sequence is CASSRRDRNQPQHF. CDR3 DNA: TGTGCCAGCAGTCGTCGGGACCGCAATCAGCCCCAGCATTTT.

This clonotype occurred many times. This chain links TRBV3-1 with TRBJ2-1; the D gene could be TRBD1 or TRBD2 (6 bases each). V was trimmed by 2 bases and J by 10 bases, leaving 9 bases between them. This CDR3 has 12 amino acids. Germline lookup yields CDR1 LGHDT and CDR2 YNNKEL (reference sequence). This chain's CDR3 is CASSQTGREQFF. The CDR3 DNA follows: TGTGCCAGCAGCCAAACAGGGAGGGAGCAGTTCTTC.

This clonotype was counted between two and nine times. The chain recombines TRBV24-1 with TRBJ2-2; 7 bases are shared with TRBD1. This CDR3 contains 14 residues. CDR1 KGHDR and CDR2 SFDVKD come from the germline V gene. J lost 3 bases, V lost 7 bases, and 4 bases had no gene match. The DNA of the CDR3 is TGTGCCACCAGGACAGGGTGGGACACCGGGGAGCTGTTTTTT. Protein: CATRTGWDTGELFF.